One sample yielded the 26 T cell receptor beta chains listed below, sequenced in a study of neoadjuvant nivolumab and ipilimumab in lung cancer. TCRdb keeps only in-frame clones here, not all; method: immunoSEQ multiplex PCR. Among about 9,700 clones, over 60% were seen once, and the ten largest hold around 7%. The sample here was tumor tissue, taken after neoadjuvant nivolumab, alone or with ipilimumab, at or shortly before surgery. The receptors shown here come from an adult with non-small cell lung cancer. Some clones in this sample may be carry-over from other donors' samples.

The V call is TRBV7-2, the J call TRBJ1-2; 11 bases agree with TRBD1. CDR3 length: 15 residues. Germline loops: CDR1 SGHTA, CDR2 FQGNSA. J gave up 7 bases and V 5 bases, and 9 bases lay outside the gene matches. Written as DNA, the CDR3 is TGTGCCAGCAGCCCAGGACAGGGGGCGACCGGTGGCTACACCTTC. Amino acids: CASSPGQGATGGYTF.

The genes are TRBV18 and TRBJ2-7; a possible D gene is TRBD1 (5 bases). Trimming left V 1 base short and J 6 bases short, with 10 bases between. Per the germline V gene, CDR1 is KGHSH and CDR2 is LQKENI. The CDR3 contains 13 residues. The CDR3 spells CASSPLGAGEQYF. CDR3 bases: TGTGCCAGCTCACCACTAGGGGCAGGCGAGCAGTACTTC.

The chain is built from TRBV18 and TRBJ1-5; perhaps TRBD1 as D (5 bases). Per germline, CDR1 KGHSH and CDR2 LQKENI. The germline V and J ends were trimmed by 4 bases and 4 bases, with 8 bases remaining between them. The CDR3 is 13 residues long. In DNA form, the CDR3 reads TGTGCCAGCTCACTACAGGAGAATCAGCCCCAGCATTTT. This sequence encodes CASSLQENQPQHF.

V and J are TRBV7-2 and TRBJ1-1; D uncertain. V shed 0 bases and J shed 11 bases, with 28 bases lying between them. The CDR3 extends over 18 amino acids. Germline CDR1 reads SGHTA; CDR2 reads FQGNSA. CDR3 sequence: CASSLAGPLNLRGLGAFF. The DNA for the CDR3 is TGTGCCAGCAGCTTAGCAGGCCCACTTAACTTACGGGGATTGGGGGCTTTCTTT.

This chain uses TRBV5-6 with TRBJ2-2; perhaps TRBD1 as D (5 bases). The germline V and J ends were trimmed by 2 bases and 5 bases, with 13 bases remaining between them. The CDR3 has 15 residues. The germline V gene encodes CDR1 SGHDT and CDR2 YYEEEE. CDR3 residues: CASSFGAVDTGELFF. CDR3 DNA: TGTGCCAGCAGCTTTGGGGCCGTGGATACCGGGGAGCTGTTTTTT.

CDR3 residues: CASSQLGVNTEAFF. The DNA for the CDR3 is TGTGCCAGCAGCCAACTAGGGGTAAACACTGAAGCTTTCTTT. The chain combines TRBV4-2 with TRBJ1-1; possibly TRBD1 for D (5 bases). From germline, CDR1 is LGHNA and CDR2 YNFKEQ. The CDR3 loop spans 14 amino acids. Trimming pared 2 bases from V and 2 bases from J, leaving 9 bases between.

V is TRBV29-1 and J is TRBJ1-1; no firm D call. In germline, CDR1 is SQVTM, CDR2 ANQGSEA. Trimming took 4 bases from V and 1 from J, leaving 10 bases between them. CDR3 length: 13 amino acids. CDR3 nucleotides: TGCAGCGTTGCATCAGAAAAGAACACTGAAGCTTTCTTT. Translating gives CSVASEKNTEAFF.

V gene TRBV5-1 combines with J gene TRBJ1-1, with TRBD1 matching 7 bases. V was clipped by 4 bases and J by 3 bases; unmatched bases: 6. This CDR3 has 14 amino acids. Germline assignment: CDR1 SGHRS and CDR2 YFSETQ. The CDR3: CASSISGGDTEAFF. The CDR3 coding sequence is TGCGCCAGCAGCATTTCAGGGGGGGACACTGAAGCTTTCTTT.

This clone is medium-sized. The chain combines TRBV27 with TRBJ2-1; 9 positions agree with TRBD1. Germline CDR1 MNHEY, CDR2 SMNVEV (reference sequence). V lost 3 bases and J lost 2; bases outside the gene matches: 5. The CDR3 runs 16 residues. This chain's CDR3 is CASSFLWTGAYNEQFF. The CDR3, as DNA: TGTGCCAGCAGTTTCCTGTGGACAGGGGCCTACAATGAGCAGTTCTTC.

This clone turned up a few times. This chain joins TRBV19 and TRBJ1-1, with 7 positions matching TRBD1. This CDR3 region has 12 residues. Per the germline V gene, CDR1 is LNHDA and CDR2 is SQIVND (reference sequence). Germline trimming cut 5 bases from V and 10 bases from J; bases unmatched to any gene: 7. The CDR3 DNA sequence: TGTGCCAGTAGTCTAATACAGGGGCGAGCTTTCTTT. Translating it yields CASSLIQGRAFF. The full variable domain, in which reference TRBV19 and TRBJ1-1 provide the parts outside the CDR3, is DGGITQSPKYLFRKEGQNVTLSCEQNLNHDAMYWYRQDPGQGLRLIYYSQIVNDFQKGDIAEGYSVSREKKESFPLTVTSAQKNPTAFYLCASSLIQGRAFFGQGTRLTVV.

This clone has a handful of counts. The chain combines TRBV2 with TRBJ1-1, with no clear D. This CDR3 spans 16 amino acids. Germline-derived CDR1 and CDR2 are SNHLY and FYNNEI. V was clipped by 3 bases and J by 0 bases, with 14 bases between them. Written as DNA, the CDR3 is TGTGCCAGCAGTGACCCCGCGGTACTAATGAACACTGAAGCTTTCTTT. It translates to CASSDPAVLMNTEAFF.

V gene TRBV5-4 combines with J gene TRBJ1-2; D is uncertain. Germline CDR1 is SGHNT and CDR2 is YYREEE (reference sequence). V lost 0 bases and J 2 bases, leaving 5 bases between the germline ends. The CDR3 contains 13 residues. Here the CDR3 reads CASSLDSNYGYTF. As DNA, the CDR3 is TGTGCCAGCAGCTTGGACAGCAACTATGGCTACACCTTC. Looking up the rest from reference TRBV5-4 and TRBJ1-2 gives the full variable domain: ETGVTQSPTHLIKTRGQQVTLRCSSQSGHNTVSWYQQALGQGPQFIFQYYREEENGRGNFPPRFSGLQFPNYSSELNVNALELDDSALYLCASSLDSNYGYTFGSGTRLTVV.

This clone was observed a handful of times. This sequence joins TRBV19 and TRBJ2-7; TRBD1 agrees at 8 bases. Germline-derived CDR1 and CDR2 are LNHDA and SQIVND (reference sequence). J lost 2 bases, V lost 8 bases, and 2 bases had no gene match. The CDR3 contains 12 residues. The CDR3 nucleotides are TGTGCCAGTGGGACAGGCGCCTACGAGCAGTACTTC. The encoded protein is CASGTGAYEQYF.

CDR3: CASSPRGLAGAYEQYF. CDR3 coding DNA: TGTGCCAGCAGCCCACGGGGACTAGCGGGAGCCTACGAGCAGTACTTC. The chain couples TRBV11-2 to TRBJ2-7; TRBD2 agrees at 14 bases. Germline CDR1 and CDR2: SGHAT and FQNNGV. The CDR3 is made up of 16 amino acids. The junction had 5 bases not matched to a gene; V was cut back by 5 bases and J by 2 bases.

This chain links TRBV11-2 with TRBJ2-7, with D unresolved. This CDR3 has 14 residues. Germline V gives CDR1 SGHAT, CDR2 FQNNGV. With 5 bases removed from V and 4 bases from J, the gap between germline ends came to 15 bases. The CDR3 DNA reads TGTGCCAGCAGCACGAGCCGGACCAGGTACGAGCAGTACTTC. Translated, it gives CASSTSRTRYEQYF. Complete variable domain (other parts from reference TRBV11-2 and TRBJ2-7): EAGVAQSPRYKIIEKRQSVAFWCNPISGHATLYWYQQILGQGPKLLIQFQNNGVVDDSQLPKDRFSAERLKGVDSTLKIQPAKLEDSAVYLCASSTSRTRYEQYFGPGTRLTVT.

The CDR3 is CASRDRIFVNEQYF. CDR3 DNA sequence: TGTGCCAGCCGGGACAGGATCTTTGTCAACGAGCAGTACTTC. V gene TRBV2 combines with J gene TRBJ2-7, with 8 bases that match TRBD1. The V segment lost 8 bases and the J segment 5 bases; nucleotides outside the gene matches: 11. Germline CDR1 SNHLY, CDR2 FYNNEI. The CDR3 loop spans 14 amino acids.

The chain couples TRBV18 to TRBJ1-1, with TRBD1 matching over 7 bases. Germline lookup yields CDR1 KGHSH and CDR2 LQKENI. Unmatched junction bases numbered 7, after V lost 2 bases and J lost 4 bases. The CDR3 is 15 residues long. CDR3 amino acids: CASSPVRQGGTEAFF. The CDR3 region has the DNA TGTGCCAGCTCACCAGTTCGGCAGGGGGGCACTGAAGCTTTCTTT. Full variable domain (remainder filled in from reference TRBV18 and TRBJ1-1): NAGVMQNPRHLVRRRGQEARLRCSPMKGHSHVYWYRQLPEEGLKFMVYLQKENIIDESGMPKERFSAEFPKEGPSILRIQQVVRGDSAAYFCASSPVRQGGTEAFFGQGTRLTVV.

The CDR3, as DNA: TGTGCCAGCACCCGCCCTAACAGCCATTCCTACGAGCAGTACTTC. This encodes CASTRPNSHSYEQYF. The rearrangement links TRBV6-1 to TRBJ2-7; unclear D gene. This CDR3 comprises 15 residues. The V gene lost 7 bases and the J gene lost 1 base, with 17 bases spanning the gap. Germline CDR1 reads MNHNS; CDR2 reads SASEGT.

This sequence joins TRBV7-9 and TRBJ1-1; D gene uncertain. CDR3 length equals 14 residues. Germline loops: CDR1 SEHNR, CDR2 FQNEAQ (reference sequence). V lost 2 bases and J lost 1, with 8 bases in between. CDR3 loop: CASSLQKKNTEAFF. In DNA form, the CDR3 reads TGTGCCAGCAGCTTACAGAAAAAGAACACTGAAGCTTTCTTT.

The chain has TRBV18 and TRBJ2-7; TRBD2 matches 7 bases. CDR1 and CDR2 from the germline V gene are KGHSH and LQKENI. Unmatched junction bases numbered 6, after V lost 4 bases and J lost 6 bases. This CDR3 is built from 13 residues. CDR3 amino acids: CASSRWGEGEQYF. CDR3 DNA: TGTGCCAGCTCACGATGGGGGGAGGGCGAGCAGTACTTC.

CDR3: CASSQLVGRGASGYGYTF. DNA of the CDR3: TGCGCCAGCAGCCAATTAGTCGGGCGGGGGGCCTCTGGCTATGGCTACACCTTC. J is TRBJ1-2 and V is TRBV4-3; TRBD1 is a possible D gene (6 bases). Trimming took off 2 bases at V and 4 bases at J, with 23 bases between the two ends. The germline V gene encodes CDR1 LGHNA and CDR2 YSLEER. This CDR3 has 18 amino acids.

The chain couples TRBV30 to TRBJ2-7; TRBD1 matches 9 bases. CDR1 is GTSNPN, CDR2 SVGIG, per germline (reference sequence). The junction had 8 bases not matched to a gene; V was cut back by 2 bases and J by 6 bases. The CDR3 spans 14 residues. The CDR3 region has the DNA TGTGCCTGGAGTCTGGGACAGGGTCTTCGCGAGCAGTACTTC. This codes for CAWSLGQGLREQYF.

The V call is TRBV5-4, the J call TRBJ1-6; possibly TRBD1 for D (5 bases). Per the germline V gene, CDR1 is SGHNT and CDR2 is YYREEE (reference sequence). The CDR3 totals 15 residues. Trimming pared 6 bases from V and 6 bases from J, leaving 16 bases between. In DNA form, the CDR3 reads TGTGCCAGCACAAATAGGGGACCGCTTAATTCACCCCTCCACTTT. Its protein product is CASTNRGPLNSPLHF. Together with reference TRBV5-4 and TRBJ1-6, the CDR3 gives the full variable domain: ETGVTQSPTHLIKTRGQQVTLRCSSQSGHNTVSWYQQALGQGPQFIFQYYREEENGRGNFPPRFSGLQFPNYSSELNVNALELDDSALYLCASTNRGPLNSPLHFGNGTRLTVT.

This chain connects TRBV11-2 to TRBJ2-3, with D uncertain. Germline loops: CDR1 SGHAT, CDR2 FQNNGV. V was trimmed by 0 bases and J by 2 bases, leaving 9 bases between them. The CDR3 runs to 15 residues. CDR3 region: CASSLDGHSTDTQYF. CDR3 DNA sequence: TGTGCCAGCAGCTTAGACGGGCATTCCACAGATACGCAGTATTTT.

The chain has TRBV7-2 and TRBJ2-1; D perhaps matches TRBD2 (5 bases). V was pared by 6 bases and J by 11 bases, with 17 bases between. Germline CDR1 is SGHTA and CDR2 is FQGNSA. CDR3 length: 13 residues. CDR3 protein: CASRTGNLEKQFF. The CDR3 DNA is TGTGCCAGCAGAACGGGGAATCTCGAGAAGCAGTTCTTC. Using reference TRBV7-2 and TRBJ2-1 for the parts outside the CDR3, the full variable domain is GAGVSQSPSNKVTEKGKDVELRCDPISGHTALYWYRQSLGQGLEFLIYFQGNSAPDKSGLPSDRFSAERTGGSVSTLTIQRTQQEDSAVYLCASRTGNLEKQFFGPGTRLTVL.

V gene TRBV5-4 combines with J gene TRBJ2-7, with 13 bases fitting TRBD2. This CDR3 is built from 15 residues. Germline loops: CDR1 SGHNT, CDR2 YYREEE (reference sequence). V dropped 3 bases and J dropped 0; count of bases not matched to a gene: 0. For the CDR3, the DNA is TGTGCCAGCAGCTGGACTAGCGGGGGCTCCTACGAGCAGTACTTC. The encoded protein is CASSWTSGGSYEQYF.